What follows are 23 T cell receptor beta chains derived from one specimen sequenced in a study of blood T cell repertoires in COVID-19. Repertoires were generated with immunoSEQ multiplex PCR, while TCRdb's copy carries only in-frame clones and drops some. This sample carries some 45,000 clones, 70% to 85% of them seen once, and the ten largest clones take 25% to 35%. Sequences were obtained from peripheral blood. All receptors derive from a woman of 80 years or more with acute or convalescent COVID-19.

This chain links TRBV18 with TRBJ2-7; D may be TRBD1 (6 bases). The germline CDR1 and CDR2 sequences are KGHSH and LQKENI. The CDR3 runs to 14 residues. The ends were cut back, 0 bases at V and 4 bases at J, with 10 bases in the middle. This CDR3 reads CASSPPAQGYEQYF. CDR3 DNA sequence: TGTGCCAGCTCACCACCGGCCCAGGGGTACGAGCAGTACTTC. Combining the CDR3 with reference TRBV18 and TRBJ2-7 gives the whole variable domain NAGVMQNPRHLVRRRGQEARLRCSPMKGHSHVYWYRQLPEEGLKFMVYLQKENIIDESGMPKERFSAEFPKEGPSILRIQQVVRGDSAAYFCASSPPAQGYEQYFGPGTRLTVT.

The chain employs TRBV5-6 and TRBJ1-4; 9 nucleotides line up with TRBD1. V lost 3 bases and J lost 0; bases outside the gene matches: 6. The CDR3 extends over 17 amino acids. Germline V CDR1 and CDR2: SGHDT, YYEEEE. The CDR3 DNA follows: TGTGCCAGCAGCTGGGGACAGGGAGATGCAACTAATGAAAAACTGTTTTTT. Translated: CASSWGQGDATNEKLFF.

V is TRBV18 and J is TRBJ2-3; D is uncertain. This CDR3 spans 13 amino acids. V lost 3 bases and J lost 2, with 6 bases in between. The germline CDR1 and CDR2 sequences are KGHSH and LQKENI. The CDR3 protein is CASSPQATDTQYF. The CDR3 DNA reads TGTGCCAGCTCACCGCAGGCCACAGATACGCAGTATTTT.

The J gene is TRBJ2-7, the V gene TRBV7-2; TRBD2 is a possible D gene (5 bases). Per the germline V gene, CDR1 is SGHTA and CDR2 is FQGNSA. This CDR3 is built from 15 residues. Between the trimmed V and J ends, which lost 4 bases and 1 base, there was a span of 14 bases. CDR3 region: CASSSRRAESYEQYF. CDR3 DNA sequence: TGTGCCAGCAGCTCCCGGCGAGCGGAGTCCTACGAGCAGTACTTC.

The CDR3 DNA is TGCGCCAGTCAGCCCGGGACTAGCGGGAGTTCTTACGAGCAGTACTTC. Residues: CASQPGTSGSSYEQYF. The V call is TRBV4-1, the J call TRBJ2-7, with TRBD2 matching 14 bases. V lost 9 bases to trimming and J lost 4 bases; unmatched junction nucleotides: 11. The CDR3 has 16 amino acids. CDR1 is MGHRA, CDR2 YSYEKL, per germline.

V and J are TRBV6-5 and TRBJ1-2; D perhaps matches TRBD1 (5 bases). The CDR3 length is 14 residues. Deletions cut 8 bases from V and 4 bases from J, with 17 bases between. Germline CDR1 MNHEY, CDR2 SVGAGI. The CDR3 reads CASAKAGSGYGYTF. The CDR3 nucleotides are TGTGCCAGCGCCAAAGCAGGGTCCGGCTATGGCTACACCTTC.

The CDR3 region is CASSPDTETQYF. CDR3 DNA sequence: TGCGCCAGCAGCCCCGACACAGAGACCCAGTACTTC. The chain links TRBV5-1 to TRBJ2-5; D unclear. CDR3 length: 12 amino acids. CDR1 is SGHRS and CDR2 is YFSETQ in the germline V gene. Trimming took off 4 bases at V and 4 bases at J, with 8 bases between the two ends. The complete variable domain, with remaining parts taken from reference TRBV5-1 and TRBJ2-5, reads KAGVTQTPRYLIKTRGQQVTLSCSPISGHRSVSWYQQTPGQGLQFLFEYFSETQRNKGNFPGRFSGRQFSNSRSEMNVSTLELGDSALYLCASSPDTETQYFGPGTRLLVL.

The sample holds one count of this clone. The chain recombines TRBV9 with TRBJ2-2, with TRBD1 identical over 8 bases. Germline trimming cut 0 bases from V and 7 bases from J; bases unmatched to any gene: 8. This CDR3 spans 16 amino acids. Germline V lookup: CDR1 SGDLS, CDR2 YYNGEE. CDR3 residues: CASSVEGTGYSGELFF. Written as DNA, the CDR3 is TGTGCCAGCAGCGTAGAAGGGACAGGATATAGCGGGGAGCTGTTTTTT.

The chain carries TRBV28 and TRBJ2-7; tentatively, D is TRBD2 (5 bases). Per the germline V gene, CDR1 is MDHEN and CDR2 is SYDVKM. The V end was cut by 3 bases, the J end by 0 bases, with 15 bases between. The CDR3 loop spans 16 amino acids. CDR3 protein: CASSFSRGFSSYEQYF. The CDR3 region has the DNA TGTGCCAGCAGTTTCAGTAGAGGGTTTTCCTCCTACGAGCAGTACTTC.

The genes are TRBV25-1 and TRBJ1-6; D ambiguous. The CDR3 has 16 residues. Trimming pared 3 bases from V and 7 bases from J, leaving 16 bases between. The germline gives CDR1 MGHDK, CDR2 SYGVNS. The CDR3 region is CASSDRGSAPNSPLHF. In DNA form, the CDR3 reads TGTGCCAGCAGTGATCGAGGGAGCGCACCCAATTCACCCCTCCACTTT.

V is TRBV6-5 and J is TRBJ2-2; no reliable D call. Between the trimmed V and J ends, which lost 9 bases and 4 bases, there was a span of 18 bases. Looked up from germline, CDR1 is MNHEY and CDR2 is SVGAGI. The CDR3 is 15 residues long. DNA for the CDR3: TGTGCCAGTTCGTCGAGCACTATAGGCACCGGGGAGCTGTTTTTT. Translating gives CASSSSTIGTGELFF.

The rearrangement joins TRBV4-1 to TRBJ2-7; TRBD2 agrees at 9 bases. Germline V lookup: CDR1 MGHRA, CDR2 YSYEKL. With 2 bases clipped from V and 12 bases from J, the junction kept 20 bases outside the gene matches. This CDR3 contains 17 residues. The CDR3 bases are TGCGCCAGCAGCCAAAGTGCTAGCGGGACCTTATCTACTAAGCGGTACTTC. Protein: CASSQSASGTLSTKRYF.

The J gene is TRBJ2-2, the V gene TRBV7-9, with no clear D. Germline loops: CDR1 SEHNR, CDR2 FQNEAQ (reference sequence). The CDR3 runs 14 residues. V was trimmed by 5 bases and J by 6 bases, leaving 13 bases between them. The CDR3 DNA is TGTGCCAGCAGCCCCGATCGAATAGCCGGGGAGCTGTTTTTT. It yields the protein CASSPDRIAGELFF.

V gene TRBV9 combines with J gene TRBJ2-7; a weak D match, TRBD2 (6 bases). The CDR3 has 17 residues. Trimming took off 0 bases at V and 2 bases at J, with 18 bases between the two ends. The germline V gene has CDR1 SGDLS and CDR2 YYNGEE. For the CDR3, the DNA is TGTGCCAGCAGCGTAGGTGGGGTAGCGGTGACAACCTACGAGCAGTACTTC. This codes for CASSVGGVAVTTYEQYF.

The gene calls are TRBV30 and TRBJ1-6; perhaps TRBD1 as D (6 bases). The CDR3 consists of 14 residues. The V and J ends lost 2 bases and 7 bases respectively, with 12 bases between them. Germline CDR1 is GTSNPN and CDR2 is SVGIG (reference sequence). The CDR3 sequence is CAWSRQGMNSPLHF. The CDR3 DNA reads TGTGCCTGGAGTCGTCAGGGGATGAATTCACCCCTCCACTTT.

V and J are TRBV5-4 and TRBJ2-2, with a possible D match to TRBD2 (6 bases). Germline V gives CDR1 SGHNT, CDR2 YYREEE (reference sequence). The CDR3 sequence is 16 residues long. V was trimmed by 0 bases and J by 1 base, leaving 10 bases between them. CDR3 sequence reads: CASSLGGGQNTGELFF. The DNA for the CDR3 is TGTGCCAGCAGCTTGGGGGGAGGCCAGAACACCGGGGAGCTGTTTTTT.

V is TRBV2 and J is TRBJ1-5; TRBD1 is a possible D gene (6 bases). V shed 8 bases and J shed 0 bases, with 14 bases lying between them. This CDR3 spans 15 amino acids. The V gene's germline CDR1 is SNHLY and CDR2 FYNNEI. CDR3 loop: CASGGQEDSNQPQHF. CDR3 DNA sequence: TGTGCCAGCGGGGGCCAAGAGGATAGCAATCAGCCCCAGCATTTT.

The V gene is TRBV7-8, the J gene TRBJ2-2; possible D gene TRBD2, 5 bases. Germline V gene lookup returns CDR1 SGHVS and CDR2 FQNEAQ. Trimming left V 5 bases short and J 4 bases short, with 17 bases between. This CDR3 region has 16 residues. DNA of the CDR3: TGTGCCAGCAGCCAGAGGGAAGCGTCGGCCACCGGGGAGCTGTTTTTT. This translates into CASSQREASATGELFF.

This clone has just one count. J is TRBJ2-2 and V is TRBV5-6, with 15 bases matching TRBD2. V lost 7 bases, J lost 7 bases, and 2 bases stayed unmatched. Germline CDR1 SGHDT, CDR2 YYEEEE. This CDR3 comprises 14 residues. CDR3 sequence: CASGLAGGGGELFF. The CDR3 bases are TGTGCCAGCGGACTAGCGGGAGGGGGCGGGGAGCTGTTTTTT. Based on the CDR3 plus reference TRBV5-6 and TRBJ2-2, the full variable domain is DAGVTQSPTHLIKTRGQQVTLRCSPKSGHDTVSWYQQALGQGPQFIFQYYEEEERQRGNFPDRFSGHQFPNYSSELNVNALLLGDSALYLCASGLAGGGGELFFGEGSRLTVL.

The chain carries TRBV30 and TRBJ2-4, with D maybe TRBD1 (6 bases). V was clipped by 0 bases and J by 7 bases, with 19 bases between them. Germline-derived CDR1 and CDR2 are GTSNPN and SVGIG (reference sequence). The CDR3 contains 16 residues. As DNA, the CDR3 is TGTGCCTGGAGTGTACTCCTCGGGCAGGGGCGCAACATTCAGTACTTC. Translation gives CAWSVLLGQGRNIQYF. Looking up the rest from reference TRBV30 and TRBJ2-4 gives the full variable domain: SQTIHQWPATLVQPVGSPLSLECTVEGTSNPNLYWYRQAAGRGLQLLFYSVGIGQISSEVPQNLSASRPQDRQFILSSKKLLLSDSGFYLCAWSVLLGQGRNIQYFGAGTRLSVL.

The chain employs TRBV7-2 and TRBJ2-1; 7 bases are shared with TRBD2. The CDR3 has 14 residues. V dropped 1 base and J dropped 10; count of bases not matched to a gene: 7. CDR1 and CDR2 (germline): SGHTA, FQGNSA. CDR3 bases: TGTGCCAGCAGCTTAGGACTAGCTTTCGGAGAGCAGTTCTTC. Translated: CASSLGLAFGEQFF.

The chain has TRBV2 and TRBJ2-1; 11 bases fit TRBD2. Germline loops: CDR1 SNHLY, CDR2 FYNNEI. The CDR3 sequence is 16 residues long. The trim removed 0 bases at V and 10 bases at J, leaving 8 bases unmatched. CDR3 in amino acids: CASSEAGSGRAGEQFF. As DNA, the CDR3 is TGTGCCAGCAGTGAAGCGGGTAGCGGGAGGGCCGGGGAGCAGTTCTTC.

The CDR3, as DNA: TGTGCCAGCTCCGCGCAACAGGGGGCGGTCTACGAGCAGTACTTC. Translation: CASSAQQGAVYEQYF. V and J are TRBV18 and TRBJ2-7; the match to TRBD1 covers 9 bases. Germline V gene lookup returns CDR1 KGHSH and CDR2 LQKENI. CDR3 size: 15 residues. The V segment lost 6 bases and the J segment 3 bases; nucleotides outside the gene matches: 9.